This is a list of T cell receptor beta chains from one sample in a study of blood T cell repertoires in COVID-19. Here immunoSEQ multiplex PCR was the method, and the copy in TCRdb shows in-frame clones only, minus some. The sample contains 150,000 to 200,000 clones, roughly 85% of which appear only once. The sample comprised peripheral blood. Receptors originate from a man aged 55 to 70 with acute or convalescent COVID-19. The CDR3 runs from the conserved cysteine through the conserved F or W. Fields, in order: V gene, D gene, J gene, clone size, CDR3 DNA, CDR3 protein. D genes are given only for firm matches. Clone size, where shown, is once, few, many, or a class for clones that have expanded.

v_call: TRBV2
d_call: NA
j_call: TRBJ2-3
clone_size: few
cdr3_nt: TGTGCCAGCAGCAGGGTAATGGTCTCAGATACGCAGTATTTT
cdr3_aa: CASSRVMVSDTQYF

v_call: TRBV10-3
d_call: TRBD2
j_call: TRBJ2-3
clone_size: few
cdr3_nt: TGTGCCATCAGTGCCGGGACTAGCGGCACAGATACGCAGTATTTT
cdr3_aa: CAISAGTSGTDTQYF

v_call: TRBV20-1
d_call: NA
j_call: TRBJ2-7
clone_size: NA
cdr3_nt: TGCAGTGCTAGTGCGGCAGTCGAGGGCGAGCAGTACTTC
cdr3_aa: CSASAAVEGEQYF

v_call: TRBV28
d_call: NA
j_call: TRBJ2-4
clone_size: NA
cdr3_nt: TGTGCCAGCAGTCACTTAAACACTAGAGCCTCACGTCTAGCCAAAAACATTCAGTACTTC
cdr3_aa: CASSHLNTRASRLAKNIQYF

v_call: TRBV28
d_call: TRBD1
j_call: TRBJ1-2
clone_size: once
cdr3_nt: TGTGCCAGCAGTCCGGACAGGGTTGGATATGGCTACACCTTC
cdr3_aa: CASSPDRVGYGYTF

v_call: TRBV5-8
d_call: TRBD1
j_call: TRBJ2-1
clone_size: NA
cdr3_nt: TGTGCCAGCAGCTGGGGACAGCCGCTAGAGAACAATGAGCAGTTCTTC
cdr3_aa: CASSWGQPLENNEQFF

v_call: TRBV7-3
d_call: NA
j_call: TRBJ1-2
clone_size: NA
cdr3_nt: TGTGCCAGCAGCTTAAATCCAGGAGGCTATGGCTACACCTTC
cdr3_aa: CASSLNPGGYGYTF

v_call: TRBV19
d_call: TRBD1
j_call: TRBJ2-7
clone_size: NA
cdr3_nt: TGTGCCAGTAGTCCTTGGGCAGGGGGCTCCTACGAGCAGTACTTC
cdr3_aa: CASSPWAGGSYEQYF

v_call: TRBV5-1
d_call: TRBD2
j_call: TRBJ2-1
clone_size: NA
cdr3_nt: TGCGCCAGCAGCCCTTCCTCCGGGACTAGCGGGAGAATCGGCAATGAGCAGTTCTTC
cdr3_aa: CASSPSSGTSGRIGNEQFF

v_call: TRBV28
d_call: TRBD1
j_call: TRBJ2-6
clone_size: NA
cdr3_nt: TGTGCCAGCAGCTTCGTGACAGGGGGCTCTGGGGCCAACGTCCTGACTTTC
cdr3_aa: CASSFVTGGSGANVLTF

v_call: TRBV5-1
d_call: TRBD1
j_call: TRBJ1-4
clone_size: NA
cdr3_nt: TGCGCCAGCAGCCCCAGGACAGGGGGCGGTGAAAAACTGTTTTTT
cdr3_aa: CASSPRTGGGEKLFF

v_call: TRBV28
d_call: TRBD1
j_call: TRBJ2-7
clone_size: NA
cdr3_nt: TGTGCCAGCCGTTCGGTGGACAGGGCTAACGAGCAGTACTTC
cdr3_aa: CASRSVDRANEQYF

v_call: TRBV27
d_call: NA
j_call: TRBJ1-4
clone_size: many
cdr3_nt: TGTGCCAGCAGTTTTGGAGGGGATGAAAAACTGTTTTTT
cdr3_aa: CASSFGGDEKLFF

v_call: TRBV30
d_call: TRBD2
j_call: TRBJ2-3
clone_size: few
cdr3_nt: TGTGCCTGGAGTAGTAGGGAGGGCCTCGCAGATACGCAGTATTTT
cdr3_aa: CAWSSREGLADTQYF

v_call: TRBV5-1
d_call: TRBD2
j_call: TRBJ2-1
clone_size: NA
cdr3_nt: TGCGCCAGCAGCTTGGGAGCGGGAGGGCCCTATGAGCAGTTCTTC
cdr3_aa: CASSLGAGGPYEQFF

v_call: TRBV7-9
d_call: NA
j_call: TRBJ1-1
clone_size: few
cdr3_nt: TGTGCCAGCACCTTAGAGGGGGACACTGAAGCTTTCTTT
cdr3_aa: CASTLEGDTEAFF

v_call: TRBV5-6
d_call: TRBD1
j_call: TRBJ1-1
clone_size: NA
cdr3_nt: TGTGCCAGCAGCCCGCCGGACAGGGGGGACACTGAAGCTTTCTTT
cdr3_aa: CASSPPDRGDTEAFF

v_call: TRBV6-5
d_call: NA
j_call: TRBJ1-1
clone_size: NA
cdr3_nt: TGTGCCAGCAGTTACAGCCGGGGTTCCACTGAAGCTTTCTTT
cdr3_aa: CASSYSRGSTEAFF

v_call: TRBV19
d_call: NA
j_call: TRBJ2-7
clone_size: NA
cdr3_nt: TGTGCCAGTAGTCCCCGTGCCCTTTCAGGGGATACGTACGAGCAGTACTTC
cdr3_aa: CASSPRALSGDTYEQYF

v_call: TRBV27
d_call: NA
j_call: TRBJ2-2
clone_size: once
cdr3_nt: TGTGCCAGCAGTTTTATGGGGCTAACCGGGGAGCTGTTTTTT
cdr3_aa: CASSFMGLTGELFF

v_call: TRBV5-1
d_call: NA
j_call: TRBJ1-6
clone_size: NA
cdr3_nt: TGCGCCAGCAGCTTAGGGGCTGGATCACCCCTCCACTTT
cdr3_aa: CASSLGAGSPLHF

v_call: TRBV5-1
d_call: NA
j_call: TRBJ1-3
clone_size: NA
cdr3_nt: TGCGCCAGCAGCTTGTACGGACGGGGGAGCTCTGGAAACACCATATATTTT
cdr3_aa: CASSLYGRGSSGNTIYF

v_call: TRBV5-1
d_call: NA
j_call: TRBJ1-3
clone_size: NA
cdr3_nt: TGCGCCAGCAGTGGTGACAGACCTTTAGGAAACACCATATATTTT
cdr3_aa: CASSGDRPLGNTIYF

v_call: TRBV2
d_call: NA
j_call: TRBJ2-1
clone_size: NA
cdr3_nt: TGTGCCAGCAAGGGCGGGATGGGCAATGAGCAGTTCTTC
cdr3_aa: CASKGGMGNEQFF

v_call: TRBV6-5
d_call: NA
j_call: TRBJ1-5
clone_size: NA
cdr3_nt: TGTGCCAGCAGCTGGAGTTGGAATCAGCCCCAGCATTTT
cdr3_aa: CASSWSWNQPQHF

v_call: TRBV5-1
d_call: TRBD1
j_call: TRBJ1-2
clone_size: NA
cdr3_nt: TGCGCCAGCAGCTTGGTGGGACAGGGGAGCAACTATGGCTACACCTTC
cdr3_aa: CASSLVGQGSNYGYTF

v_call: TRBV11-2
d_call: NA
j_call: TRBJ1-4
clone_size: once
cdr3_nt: TGTGCCAGCAGCCGAAGCGGGGGCGCAACTAATGAAAAACTGTTTTTT
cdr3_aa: CASSRSGGATNEKLFF

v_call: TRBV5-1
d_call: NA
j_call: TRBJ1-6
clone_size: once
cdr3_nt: TGCGCCAGCAGCTCGGGGGGTTATGATTCACCCCTCCACTTT
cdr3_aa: CASSSGGYDSPLHF

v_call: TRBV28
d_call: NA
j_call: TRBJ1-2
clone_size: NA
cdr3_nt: TGTGCCAGCACCAGGACCCGGGGGTATGGCTACACCTTC
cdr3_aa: CASTRTRGYGYTF

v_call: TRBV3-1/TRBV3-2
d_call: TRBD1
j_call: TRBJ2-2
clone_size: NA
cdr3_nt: TGTGCCAGCAGCCCCGTAACAGGGGTCACCGGGGAGCTGTTTTTT
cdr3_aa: CASSPVTGVTGELFF

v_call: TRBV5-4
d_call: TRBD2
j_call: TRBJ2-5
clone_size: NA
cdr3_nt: TGTGCCAGCAGCTTTGATAGCGGGAGTGGCGAGACCCAGTACTTC
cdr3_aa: CASSFDSGSGETQYF

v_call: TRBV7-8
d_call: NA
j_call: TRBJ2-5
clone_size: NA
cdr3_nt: TGTGCCAGCAGCTCCGGGACATCAGGGGAGACCCAGTACTTC
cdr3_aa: CASSSGTSGETQYF

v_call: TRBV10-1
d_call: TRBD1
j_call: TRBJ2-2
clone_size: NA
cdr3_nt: TGCGCCAGCAGGGCGAGACAGGGGAGCGACACCGGGGAGCTGTTTTTT
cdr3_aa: CASRARQGSDTGELFF

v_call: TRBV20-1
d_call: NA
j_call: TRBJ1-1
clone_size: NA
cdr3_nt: TGCAGTGCTAGCGAGGCAGCTGAAGCTTTCTTT
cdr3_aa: CSASEAAEAFF

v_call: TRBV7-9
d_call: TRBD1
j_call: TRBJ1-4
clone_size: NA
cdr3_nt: TGTGCCAGCAGCTCGGACAGGGGTTCTAATGAAAAACTGTTTTTT
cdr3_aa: CASSSDRGSNEKLFF

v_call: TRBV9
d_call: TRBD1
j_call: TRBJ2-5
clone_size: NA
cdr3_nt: TGTGCCAGCAGCGAGAGAACAGGGGGACAAGAGACCCAGTACTTC
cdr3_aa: CASSERTGGQETQYF

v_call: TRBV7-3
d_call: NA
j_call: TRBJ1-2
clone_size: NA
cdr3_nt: TGTGCCAGCAGTCAAATCAGGGGCGCTACAAATGGCTACACCTTC
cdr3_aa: CASSQIRGATNGYTF